This T cell receptor (beta chain) was sequenced in a study of cytomegalovirus exposure and HLA in healthy donors. The overall study: Out of a few hundred genotyped donors, about 80% belonged to the Caucasian-associated ancestry cluster.

From germline, CDR1 is SGHVS and CDR2 FQNEAQ. Germline trimming cut 1 base from V and 3 bases from J; bases unmatched to any gene: 0. This CDR3 spans 15 amino acids. Study-wide results and caveats: In an earlier analysis, about 87% or about 30%: the productive usage of most TCR beta V segments. The authors listed 164 TCR beta chains as cytomegalovirus-associated.

About this clone: Its antigen is unknown.

The primer mix had 60 Vbeta and 13 Jbeta primers. Assay: immunoSEQ multiplex PCR; the TCRdb copy retains only in-frame clones and omits some. The sample has about 190,000 clones, 81% seen once. Sequencing input: PBMCs. This TCR was sampled from a man aged 45-65 years in good health and CMV-seronegative. The V and J genes are TRBV7-8 and TRBJ1-3, with 10 bases lining up with TRBD1. CDR3 sequence reads: CASSLGTGGGNTIYF. DNA of the CDR3: TGTGCCAGCAGCTTAGGGACAGGGGGTGGAAACACCATATATTTT.